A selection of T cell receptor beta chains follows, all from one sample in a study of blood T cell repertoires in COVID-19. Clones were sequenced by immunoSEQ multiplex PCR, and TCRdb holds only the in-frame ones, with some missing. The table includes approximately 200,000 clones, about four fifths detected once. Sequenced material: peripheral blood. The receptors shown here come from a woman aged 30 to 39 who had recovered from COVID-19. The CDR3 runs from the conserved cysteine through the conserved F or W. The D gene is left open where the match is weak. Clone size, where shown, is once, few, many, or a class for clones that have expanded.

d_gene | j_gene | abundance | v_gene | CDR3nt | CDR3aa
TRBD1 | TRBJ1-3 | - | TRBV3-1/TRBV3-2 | TGTGCCAGCAGCCAAGAATCTTATCGGAGGGGGCGGGTAAACACCATATATTTT | CASSQESYRRGRVNTIYF
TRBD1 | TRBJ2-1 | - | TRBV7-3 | TGTGCCAGCAGCCCAATTCCAGGGGGCCCCATCAATGAGCAGTTCTTC | CASSPIPGGPINEQFF
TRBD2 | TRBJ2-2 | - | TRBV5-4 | TGTGCCAGCAGCTTGCGGACTAGCGGGAGGGCGAACACCGGGGAGCTGTTTTTT | CASSLRTSGRANTGELFF
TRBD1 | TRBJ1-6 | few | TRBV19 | TGTGCCAGTGAGGCAGGGGGTAGCTCCTATAATTCACCCCTCCACTTT | CASEAGGSSYNSPLHF
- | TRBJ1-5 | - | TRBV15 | TGTGCCACCAGCAGAGATACGCAGGCATCATGGCCCCAGCATTTT | CATSRDTQASWPQHF
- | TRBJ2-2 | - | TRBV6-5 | TGTGCCAGCAGAAGGAAGGGAGAGGCAACCGGGGAGCTGTTTTTT | CASRRKGEATGELFF
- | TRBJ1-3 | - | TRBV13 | TGTGCCAGCAGCCAAAAACCGGGGGGCGGAAACACCATATATTTT | CASSQKPGGGNTIYF
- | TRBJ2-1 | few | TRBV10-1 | TGCGCCAGCAGTGCCGGTAGCCGGGGCGCGGGATACAATGAGCAGTTCTTC | CASSAGSRGAGYNEQFF
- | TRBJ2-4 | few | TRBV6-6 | TGTGCCAGCAGCCCCCAGGGGTTAGCCAAAAACATTCAGTACTTC | CASSPQGLAKNIQYF
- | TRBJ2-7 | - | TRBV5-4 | TGTGCACTAGGTTCGCAGGGGACCGACGAGCAGTACTTC | CALGSQGTDEQYF
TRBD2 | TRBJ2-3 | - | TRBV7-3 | TGTGCCAGCAGCTTAACGTACCCGGGAGGGCCAGTGGCAGATACGCAGTATTTT | CASSLTYPGGPVADTQYF
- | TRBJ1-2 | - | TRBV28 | TGTGCCAGCAGAATCCCGGGATTCAATGGCTACACCTTC | CASRIPGFNGYTF
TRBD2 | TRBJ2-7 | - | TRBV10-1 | TGCGCCAGCAGCTCCTCCGGGACTAGCAGATACGAGCAGTACTTC | CASSSSGTSRYEQYF
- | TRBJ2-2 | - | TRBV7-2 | TGTGCCAGCAGCTTAGTTGGGGGGTCTAACACCGGGGAGCTGTTTTTT | CASSLVGGSNTGELFF
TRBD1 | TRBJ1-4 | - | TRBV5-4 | TGTGCCAGCAGCCGGACAGGGGGCAAAGAAAAACTGTTTTTT | CASSRTGGKEKLFF
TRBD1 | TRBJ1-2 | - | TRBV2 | TGTGCCAGCAGTGACCAGGGGGCGGGATATGGCTACACCTTC | CASSDQGAGYGYTF
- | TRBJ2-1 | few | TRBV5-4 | TGTGCCAGCAGCTCTTTTGGAGGGAGCGAGGGTGAGCAGTTCTTC | CASSSFGGSEGEQFF
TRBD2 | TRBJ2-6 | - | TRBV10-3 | TGTGCCATCAGTGAGCCGAATGGACTAGCGAATTCTGGGGCCAACGTCCTGACTTTC | CAISEPNGLANSGANVLTF
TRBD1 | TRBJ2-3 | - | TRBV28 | TGTGCCAGCAGAAACCCCGGGACAGGGGGAACAGATACGCAGTATTTT | CASRNPGTGGTDTQYF
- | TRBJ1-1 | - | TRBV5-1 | TGCGCCAGCAGCTTGGAAGGGGTGGTGTCTGAAGCTTTCTTT | CASSLEGVVSEAFF
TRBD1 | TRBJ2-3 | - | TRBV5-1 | TGCGCCAGCAGCTGGACAGGGAATACGCAGTATTTT | CASSWTGNTQYF
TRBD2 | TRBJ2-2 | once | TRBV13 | TGTGCCAGCAGCCCCCCGACTAGCGGCGGGGAGCTGTTTTTT | CASSPPTSGGELFF
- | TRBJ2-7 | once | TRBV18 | TGTGCCAGCTCACCACCGCGCATTCCCTACGAGCAGTACTTC | CASSPPRIPYEQYF
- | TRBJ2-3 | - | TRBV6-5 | TGTGCCAGCAGCCCCGGTGGCAGGAGCACAGATACGCAGTATTTT | CASSPGGRSTDTQYF
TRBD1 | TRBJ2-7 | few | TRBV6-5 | TGTGCCAGCAGTCGGGACAGGGCGCCGTTGGTTGAGCAGTACTTC | CASSRDRAPLVEQYF
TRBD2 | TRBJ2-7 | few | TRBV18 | TGTGCCAGCTCCTCCGGGACTAGCTTCTACGAGCAGTACTTC | CASSSGTSFYEQYF
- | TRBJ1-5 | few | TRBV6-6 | TGTGCCAGCAGAGGAGGGCAGAACAATCAGCCCCAGCATTTT | CASRGGQNNQPQHF
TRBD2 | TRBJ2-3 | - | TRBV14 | TGTGCCAGCAGCCAAGAGTGGGGACTAGCGGGAGCAAAGGGCACAGATACGCAGTATTTT | CASSQEWGLAGAKGTDTQYF
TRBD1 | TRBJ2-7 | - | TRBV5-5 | TGTGCCAGCAGCTTGGGACAGGGGATTTCGTACGAGCAGTACTTC | CASSLGQGISYEQYF
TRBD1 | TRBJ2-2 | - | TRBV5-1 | TGCGCCAGCAGCCCGGGACAGGGGAACGGGGAGCTGTTTTTT | CASSPGQGNGELFF
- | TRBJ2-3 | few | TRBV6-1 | TGTGCCAGCAGTGAATCTCGCAGGGGTTGGGCAGATACGCAGTATTTT | CASSESRRGWADTQYF
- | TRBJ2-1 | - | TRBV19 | TGTGCCAGTCTGAGGGCCGGCGCTTACAATGAGCAGTTCTTC | CASLRAGAYNEQFF
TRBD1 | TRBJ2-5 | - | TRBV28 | TGTGCCAGCAGTGACCCGGACAGGGGGCTTGTAGAGACCCAGTACTTC | CASSDPDRGLVETQYF
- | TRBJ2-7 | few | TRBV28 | TGTGCCAGCATTCCCAGGGGAGCTACCTCCTACGAGCAGTACTTC | CASIPRGATSYEQYF
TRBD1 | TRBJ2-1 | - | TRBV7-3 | TGTGCCAGCAGCCGCGCCGGGACAGGGGGCAATGAGCAGTTCTTC | CASSRAGTGGNEQFF
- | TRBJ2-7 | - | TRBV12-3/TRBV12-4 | TGTGCCAGCAGTTACTCAAGCTCCTACGAGCAGTACTTC | CASSYSSSYEQYF
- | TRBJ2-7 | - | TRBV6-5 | TGTGCCAGCAGTTACTCGTACTTCGGGAGCTCCTACGAGCAGTACTTC | CASSYSYFGSSYEQYF
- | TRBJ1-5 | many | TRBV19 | TGTGCCAGTAGTCGTCAGAGCAATCAGCCCCAGCATTTT | CASSRQSNQPQHF